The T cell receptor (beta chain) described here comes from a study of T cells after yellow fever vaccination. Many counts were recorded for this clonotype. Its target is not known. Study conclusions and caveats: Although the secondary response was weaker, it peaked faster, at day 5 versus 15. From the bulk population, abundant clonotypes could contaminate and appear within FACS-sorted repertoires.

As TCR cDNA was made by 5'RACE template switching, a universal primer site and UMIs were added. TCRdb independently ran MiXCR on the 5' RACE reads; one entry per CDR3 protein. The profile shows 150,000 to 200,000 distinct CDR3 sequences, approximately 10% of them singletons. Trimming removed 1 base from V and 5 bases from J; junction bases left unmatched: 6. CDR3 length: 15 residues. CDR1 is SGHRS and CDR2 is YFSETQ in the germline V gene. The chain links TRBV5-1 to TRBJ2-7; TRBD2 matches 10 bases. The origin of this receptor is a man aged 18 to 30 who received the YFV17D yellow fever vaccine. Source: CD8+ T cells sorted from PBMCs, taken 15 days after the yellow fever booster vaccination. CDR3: CASSLSPAGGNEQYF. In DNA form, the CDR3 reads TGCGCCAGCAGCTTGAGCCCAGCGGGGGGGAACGAGCAGTACTTC.